The 27 T cell receptor beta chains listed next were all sequenced from one sample in a study of cytomegalovirus exposure and HLA in healthy donors (dated by TCRdb to the late 2010s). Receptors were amplified or captured by the immunoSEQ multiplex PCR assay. The multiplex PCR relied on a mix of 60 forward primers for TCR Vbeta segments and 13 reverse primers for TCR Jbeta segments. Not all clones reach the TCRdb copy of this immuneACCESS table, which keeps in-frame sequences only. Checked studies attribute under half of the gap to unresolved V genes and leave the rest unexplained. The sample table contains 200,000 to 250,000 clones; only one count was recorded for approximately 70% of them. The ten biggest clones cover roughly 1.9% of the sample. The sample comprised PBMCs. The receptor set was obtained from a woman aged 30 to 39 in good health and CMV-seronegative.

The chain uses TRBV6-1 and TRBJ2-1, with 10 nucleotides matching TRBD2. Germline V lookup: CDR1 MNHNS, CDR2 SASEGT. The V gene end was trimmed by 5 bases and the J gene end by 5 bases; junction bases not matched to a gene: 6. This CDR3 has 15 amino acids. This CDR3 reads CASSPSGGANNEQFF. The CDR3 DNA reads as TGTGCCAGCAGTCCAAGCGGGGGGGCCAACAATGAGCAGTTCTTC.

This clone was seen just once. The V gene is TRBV11-2, the J gene TRBJ2-2; TRBD1 agrees at 12 bases. This CDR3 contains 16 residues. Germline V gene sequence: CDR1 SGHAT, CDR2 FQNNGV. The V gene end was trimmed by 5 bases and the J gene end by 7 bases; junction bases not matched to a gene: 8. CDR3 in amino acids: CASSHLGTGGYGELFF. CDR3 sequence (DNA): TGTGCCAGCAGCCACCTTGGGACAGGGGGCTACGGGGAGCTGTTTTTT.

The chain combines TRBV9 with TRBJ2-5, with 9 bases lining up with TRBD1. The J call may be incorrect, as the DNA end agrees better with TRBJ2-7. This CDR3 comprises 15 residues. Germline CDR1 reads SGDLS; CDR2 reads YYNGEE. The CDR3 sequence: CASSVGTGLSNEQYF. The CDR3 bases are TGTGCCAGCAGCGTCGGGACAGGGTTGTCCAACGAGCAGTACTTC.

The V call is TRBV11-2, the J call TRBJ1-2, with a weak D call TRBD1 (5 bases). The CDR3 length is 14 residues. CDR1 is SGHAT, CDR2 FQNNGV, per germline. V was trimmed by 8 bases and J by 8 bases, leaving 21 bases between them. The CDR3 bases are TGTGCCAGCGGGCCGGCGACAGCTTTGCCCGGCTACACCTTC. This gives the protein CASGPATALPGYTF.

V and J are TRBV9 and TRBJ1-4; 8 nucleotides align to TRBD1. V shed 1 base and J 1 base; nucleotides not matched to a gene: 3. The CDR3 has 16 residues. Germline lookup yields CDR1 SGDLS and CDR2 YYNGEE. For the CDR3, the DNA is TGTGCCAGCAGCGTACCGACAGGGGAAACTAATGAAAAACTGTTTTTT. It translates to CASSVPTGETNEKLFF.

This rearrangement joins TRBV6-4 to TRBJ2-1; TRBD2 agrees at 10 bases. Germline V gives CDR1 MRHNA, CDR2 SNTAGT. Unmatched junction bases numbered 1, after V lost 3 bases and J lost 2 bases. CDR3 length: 15 amino acids. The CDR3 nucleotides read TGTGCCAGCAGTGAAACTAGCGGGACCTACAATGAGCAGTTCTTC. This codes for CASSETSGTYNEQFF.

CDR3 amino acids: CASHKNRDNQPQHF. CDR3 in DNA: TGTGCCAGCCATAAAAACCGAGACAATCAGCCCCAGCATTTT. The chain is built from TRBV6-5 and TRBJ1-5; D remains unclear. Germline V gene lookup returns CDR1 MNHEY and CDR2 SVGAGI. Trimming shortened V by 8 bases and J by 3 bases, and 14 bases separated the two germline ends. The CDR3 contains 14 residues.

This clone has only a few counts. V and J are TRBV19 and TRBJ2-5; possible D gene TRBD2, 5 bases. Trimming removed 5 bases at V and 5 bases at J, with 21 bases between. In germline, CDR1 is LNHDA, CDR2 SQIVND (reference sequence). The CDR3 consists of 16 residues. CDR3 nucleotide sequence: TGTGCCAGTAGTTCACCGACCGGACTTAATGGGGAGACCCAGTACTTC. Protein: CASSSPTGLNGETQYF. Based on the CDR3 plus reference TRBV19 and TRBJ2-5, the full variable domain is DGGITQSPKYLFRKEGQNVTLSCEQNLNHDAMYWYRQDPGQGLRLIYYSQIVNDFQKGDIAEGYSVSREKKESFPLTVTSAQKNPTAFYLCASSSPTGLNGETQYFGPGTRLLVL.

The chain joins TRBV7-8 to TRBJ2-1; weak D call: TRBD1 (5 bases). The CDR3 runs to 13 residues. Germline V CDR1 and CDR2: SGHVS, FQNEAQ. V lost 4 bases to trimming and J lost 4 bases, with 8 bases between them. The CDR3 sequence: CASSSRVYNEQFF. CDR3 nucleotides: TGTGCCAGCAGCTCCAGGGTATACAATGAGCAGTTCTTC.

In the case of this clone: One end of the junction varies from germline; a read error may be responsible. V gene TRBV6-4 combines with J gene TRBJ1-2; 9 bases agree with TRBD1. CDR3 size: 15 residues. Germline lookup yields CDR1 MRHNA and CDR2 SNTAGT. The CDR3 sequence: CASRLDRGFNYDYTF. CDR3 DNA: TGTGCCAGCAGGCTGGACAGGGGATTTAACTATGACTACACCTTC.

This clone was recorded a few times. The chain links TRBV14 to TRBJ1-1; 7 bases map to TRBD1. V shed 3 bases and J 3 bases; nucleotides not matched to a gene: 10. CDR1 is SGHDN and CDR2 is FVKESK in the germline V gene. The CDR3 sequence is 16 residues long. The CDR3 region is CASSHMAGTVHTEAFF. The CDR3 nucleotides read TGTGCCAGCAGCCACATGGCCGGGACAGTCCACACTGAAGCTTTCTTT.

V usage is TRBV7-2 and J usage is TRBJ2-1, with D tentatively TRBD2 (6 bases). CDR3 length equals 14 residues. Germline V gene lookup returns CDR1 SGHTA and CDR2 FQGNSA. V was shortened by 1 base and J by 9 bases, with 13 bases between the two germline ends. CDR3 nucleotides: TGTGCCAGCAGCTTAGGAAGGGTGGGGGGTGAGCAGTTCTTC. It specifies CASSLGRVGGEQFF.

The sample holds a few counts of this clone. This chain joins TRBV19 and TRBJ2-1, with 12 bases matching TRBD2. This CDR3 region has 15 residues. Trimming removed 3 bases from V and 10 bases from J; junction bases left unmatched: 7. CDR1 is LNHDA and CDR2 is SQIVND in the germline V gene (reference sequence). The CDR3 bases are TGTGCCAGTAGTATTGATCTAGCGGGAGGGAACGAGCAGTTCTTC. Translation: CASSIDLAGGNEQFF.

J is TRBJ1-2 and V is TRBV7-8, with 9 bases lining up with TRBD1. CDR1 is SGHVS and CDR2 is FQNEAQ in the germline V gene. Trimming took 4 bases from V and 5 from J; bases not matched to a gene: 8. The CDR3 runs to 15 residues. The CDR3 coding sequence is TGTGCCAGCAGCTCCCAGGGGGACAGGGTTTATGGCTACACCTTC. Translated: CASSSQGDRVYGYTF.

This clone was counted only a few times. The V and J genes are TRBV7-3 and TRBJ2-5, with 7 bases matching TRBD1. Germline CDR1 reads SGHTA; CDR2 reads FQGTGA. The CDR3 is made up of 14 amino acids. The J segment lost 5 bases and the V segment lost 3 bases, leaving 6 bases of the junction unmatched. Here the CDR3 DNA reads TGTGCCAGCAGCTTCACAGGGGTCGGGGAGACCCAGTACTTC. Translation gives CASSFTGVGETQYF.

The chain recombines TRBV9 with TRBJ1-1; 8 nucleotides match TRBD1. CDR1 SGDLS and CDR2 YYNGEE come from the germline V gene. CDR3 length: 15 residues. Unmatched junction bases numbered 7, after V lost 3 bases and J lost 3 bases. The CDR3 nucleotides are TGTGCCAGCAGCGGCCGACAGGGGCTTCACACTGAAGCTTTCTTT. Its protein product is CASSGRQGLHTEAFF.

J is TRBJ2-7 and V is TRBV5-1; 15 nucleotides align to TRBD2. Per the germline V gene, CDR1 is SGHRS and CDR2 is YFSETQ. The CDR3 runs 16 residues. The J segment lost 2 bases and the V segment lost 4 bases, leaving 4 bases of the junction unmatched. The CDR3 region has the DNA TGCGCCAGCAGCGCGTGGACTAGCGGGAGGGCCTACGAGCAGTACTTC. Translated, it gives CASSAWTSGRAYEQYF.

Note on this clone: The junction departs from germline at one end; a sequencing error may be responsible. The CDR3 protein is CGSSVSGRRVGTDTQYF. In DNA form, the CDR3 reads TGTGGCAGCAGCGTCAGCGGGAGAAGGGTGGGCACAGATACGCAGTATTTT. This chain links TRBV9 with TRBJ2-3; 8 bases are a match to TRBD2. Germline CDR1 SGDLS, CDR2 YYNGEE. The CDR3 spans 17 residues.

CDR3 DNA: TGTGCCAGTAGTCGACAGGGGGGTGAAAAACTGTTTTTT. It encodes CASSRQGGEKLFF. The chain recombines TRBV19 with TRBJ1-4; 9 bases are a match to TRBD1. J was trimmed by 7 bases and V by 5 bases; bases with no gene match: 2. Germline V gene lookup returns CDR1 LNHDA and CDR2 SQIVND (reference sequence). This CDR3 is built from 13 residues.

This clone is a singleton in its sample. The rearrangement links TRBV9 to TRBJ2-5, with D tentatively TRBD1 (5 bases). The tail of the sequence fits TRBJ2-7 better, so the J call may be wrong. The germline V gene encodes CDR1 SGDLS and CDR2 YYNGEE. The CDR3 consists of 14 residues. The CDR3 nucleotides read TGTGCCAGCAGCCCCCGGACATATTCCTACGAGCAGTACTTC. Amino acids: CASSPRTYSYEQYF.

The chain carries TRBV7-2 and TRBJ2-3; 9 bases map to TRBD2. V dropped 5 bases and J dropped 4; count of bases not matched to a gene: 7. Germline V gene data show CDR1 as SGHTA and CDR2 as FQGNSA. The CDR3 spans 15 residues. The CDR3 sequence: CASSRRGGAPDTQYF. CDR3 coding DNA: TGTGCCAGCAGCCGCCGCGGGGGGGCCCCAGATACGCAGTATTTT.

Only a few counts were recorded for this clone. Other DNA sequences in the sample encode the same CDR3. The V call is TRBV30, the J call TRBJ1-2; D is uncertain. This CDR3 has 12 amino acids. V lost 1 base and J lost 0, with 3 bases in between. CDR1 is GTSNPN, CDR2 SVGIG, per germline (reference sequence). The CDR3 reads CAWSAANYGYTF. DNA of the CDR3: TGTGCCTGGAGTGCGGCTAACTATGGCTACACCTTC.

The chain has TRBV11-3 and TRBJ2-2, with 11 bases fitting TRBD2. Germline-derived CDR1 and CDR2 are SGHNT and YENEEA. The V gene end was trimmed by 3 bases and the J gene end by 4 bases; junction bases not matched to a gene: 10. The CDR3 spans 18 residues. The CDR3 region has the DNA TGTGCCAGCAGCTTTGGCCTGACTAGCGGGACCCCCACCGGGGAGCTGTTTTTT. Protein: CASSFGLTSGTPTGELFF.

This sequence joins TRBV18 and TRBJ2-3, with 15 nucleotides matching TRBD2. The CDR3 spans 18 residues. V lost 3 bases to trimming and J lost 3 bases; unmatched junction nucleotides: 7. Germline-derived CDR1 and CDR2 are KGHSH and LQKENI. CDR3 in amino acids: CASSPEAGLAGGTDTQYF. The CDR3, as DNA: TGTGCCAGCTCACCTGAGGCGGGACTAGCGGGGGGAACAGATACGCAGTATTTT.

The genes are TRBV19 and TRBJ2-4, with 9 bases lining up with TRBD1. In germline, CDR1 is LNHDA, CDR2 SQIVND (reference sequence). V was pared by 5 bases and J by 5 bases, with 7 bases of the junction left unmatched. CDR3 length: 15 amino acids. The CDR3 DNA follows: TGTGCCAGTAGTGGCAGGGACAGGGCGCAAAACATTCAGTACTTC. Translation: CASSGRDRAQNIQYF.

For this clone: The junction does not match germline at one end; this may be a read error. The rearrangement joins TRBV7-9 to TRBJ2-7; no firm D call. The CDR3 runs to 12 residues. The germline CDR1 and CDR2 sequences are SEHNR and FQNEAQ (reference sequence). CDR3 region: CSSSSDSYEQYF. The CDR3 DNA sequence: TGTTCCAGCAGCTCAGACTCCTACGAGCAGTACTTC.

The chain joins TRBV5-1 to TRBJ2-5; D call uncertain. The CDR3 has 14 amino acids. CDR1 is SGHRS, CDR2 YFSETQ, per germline. V was shortened by 6 bases and J by 5 bases, with 17 bases between the two germline ends. CDR3 nucleotides: TGCGCCAGCAACCCTACCCCCTTAAAGGAGACCCAGTACTTC. Translated: CASNPTPLKETQYF.